This T cell receptor beta chain was captured in a study of PD-1 blockade in classical Hodgkin lymphoma. V was cut by 6 bases and J by 7 bases, with 9 bases left in between. Germline lookup yields CDR1 MNHNS and CDR2 SASEGT. The CDR3 extends over 11 amino acids. Sequencing was performed with immunoSEQ multiplex PCR; in TCRdb, only in-frame clones are kept and a portion is missing. The data hold about 50,000 clones, with 65% to 85% observed a single time. Notes on the study in general: At baseline, newly diagnosed patients reportedly showed less TCR diversity than healthy donors. The study found that TCR diversity rose significantly by C4D1 in CD4+ but not CD8+ cells.

Concerning this clone: Its antigen is as yet unknown.

Every one of the patients relapsed after autologous stem cell transplantation (brentuximab vedotin exposure was variable). This chain connects TRBV6-1 to TRBJ1-2; a possible D gene is TRBD1 (6 bases). Material: peripheral blood mononuclear cells (PBMCs), obtained at baseline. This TCR was recovered from a human donor with classical Hodgkin lymphoma. The CDR3, as DNA: TGTGCCAGCAGCGGGACACGTGGCTACACCTTC. This codes for CASSGTRGYTF.